The 10 T cell receptor beta chains below were found in one sample sequenced in a study of shared clonotypes between healthy human individuals. Assay: immunoSEQ multiplex PCR; the TCRdb copy retains only in-frame clones and omits some. The sample records about 2.4 million clones, 85% to 95% being singletons. Sequencing used naive CD4+ T cells sorted from blood. Documented subset: CD45RA+ positively selected. Every receptor here comes from a man in his late teens or twenties in good health.

Comment on this clone: Other nucleotide sequences from this sample produce the same CDR3. This sequence joins TRBV15 and TRBJ2-7, with 11 bases that match TRBD1. This CDR3 region has 14 residues. V shed 5 bases, J shed 2 bases, and the junction held 2 bases outside the gene matches. Germline V gene sequence: CDR1 LNHNV, CDR2 YYDKDF (reference sequence). Here the CDR3 DNA reads TGTGCCACCAGCCCGGACAGGGGGCCCTACGAGCAGTACTTC. Translation gives CATSPDRGPYEQYF.

The V call is TRBV9, the J call TRBJ2-1, with 15 bases aligning to TRBD2. Germline V gene sequence: CDR1 SGDLS, CDR2 YYNGEE. The CDR3 totals 16 residues. V lost 6 bases to trimming and J lost 8 bases; unmatched junction nucleotides: 9. The CDR3 DNA follows: TGTGCCAGCACCTCCGGACTAGCGGGAGGGCAGGATGAGCAGTTCTTC. Protein sequence: CASTSGLAGGQDEQFF.

The V gene is TRBV10-2, the J gene TRBJ2-2, with 9 bases identical to TRBD2. The germline V gene encodes CDR1 WSHSY and CDR2 SAAADI. This CDR3 region has 15 residues. V shed 6 bases, J shed 1 base, and the junction held 3 bases outside the gene matches. The DNA of the CDR3 is TGCGCCAGCAGGTCAGCGGGGGGGAACACCGGGGAGCTGTTTTTT. This encodes CASRSAGGNTGELFF.

The V call is TRBV6-6, the J call TRBJ1-6; 7 bases fit TRBD1. Trimming at V came to 2 bases and at J to 11 bases, leaving 6 bases not matched to a gene. Per the germline V gene, CDR1 is MNHNY and CDR2 is SVGAGI (reference sequence). CDR3 size: 14 residues. CDR3 DNA sequence: TGTGCCAGCAGTTACGCAGGGGGTACCGCACCCCTCCACTTT. Translation gives CASSYAGGTAPLHF.

This chain uses TRBV7-9 with TRBJ2-1, with 7 bases aligning to TRBD1. Germline CDR1 is SEHNR and CDR2 is FQNEAQ (reference sequence). The CDR3 contains 15 residues. V gave up 2 bases and J gave up 2 bases; unmatched junction bases: 3. DNA for the CDR3: TGTGCCAGCAGCTTAAAGGGGGCCACCTACAATGAGCAGTTCTTC. It is translated as CASSLKGATYNEQFF.

The chain carries TRBV6-1 and TRBJ2-4, with 8 bases aligning to TRBD1. Unmatched junction bases numbered 8, after V lost 0 bases and J lost 7 bases. The CDR3 extends over 16 amino acids. CDR1 and CDR2 from the germline V gene are MNHNS and SASEGT. The CDR3 sequence: CASSEAVDRASNIQYF. CDR3 nucleotide sequence: TGTGCCAGCAGTGAAGCGGTGGACAGGGCGTCTAACATTCAGTACTTC.

The chain combines TRBV4-3 with TRBJ1-5; D uncertain. Trimming took 0 bases from V and 0 from J, leaving 6 bases between them. The CDR3 runs to 15 residues. CDR1 is LGHNA and CDR2 is YSLEER in the germline V gene. This CDR3 is CASSQDGYSNQPQHF. CDR3 coding DNA: TGCGCCAGCAGCCAAGATGGGTATAGCAATCAGCCCCAGCATTTT.

The gene calls are TRBV29-1 and TRBJ1-3; D is uncertain. The CDR3 spans 13 residues. The germline V gene has CDR1 SQVTM and CDR2 ANQGSEA. Trimming took off 5 bases at V and 0 bases at J, with 8 bases between the two ends. The CDR3 DNA reads TGCAGCGTTACCTACGGCTCTGGAAACACCATATATTTT. Its translation is CSVTYGSGNTIYF. The full variable domain, completed using reference TRBV29-1 and TRBJ1-3, is SAVISQKPSRDICQRGTSLTIQCQVDSQVTMMFWYRQQPGQSLTLIATANQGSEATYESGFVIDKFPISRPNLTFSTLTVSNMSPEDSSIYLCSVTYGSGNTIYFGEGSWLTVV.

This clone was seen only a few times. The V and J genes are TRBV7-9 and TRBJ2-1; D possibly corresponds to TRBD1 (7 bases). Germline CDR1 SEHNR, CDR2 FQNEAQ (reference sequence). The CDR3 extends over 11 amino acids. V was pared by 8 bases and J by 10 bases, with 12 bases between. Here the CDR3 reads CASAQGGEQFF. The CDR3 DNA reads TGTGCCAGCGCTCAGGGGGGCGAGCAGTTCTTC.

In regard to this clone: The same CDR3 also results from other DNA sequences found in this sample. The chain has TRBV6-5 and TRBJ1-2, with D uncertain. Trimming pared 0 bases from V and 8 bases from J, leaving 13 bases between. The germline CDR1 and CDR2 sequences are MNHEY and SVGAGI. The CDR3 covers 14 residues. The CDR3 spells CASSYSREGYGYTF. The CDR3 DNA sequence: TGTGCCAGCAGTTACTCGAGGGAGGGCTACGGCTACACCTTC.